This T cell receptor (beta chain) was captured by sequencing in a study of shared clonotypes between healthy human individuals. Study findings and constraints: An expected dependence of interdonor clonotype sharing on sequencing depth was noted. Compared with clonotypes that all four donors shared, non-shared clonotypes had lower generation probabilities.

Some clones are missing from TCRdb's copy, which holds only in-frame ones; the method was immunoSEQ multiplex PCR. This table holds millions of clones, around 90% found once. Of note for this clone: Its antigen is undetermined.

Germline CDR1 SGDLS, CDR2 YYNGEE. This CDR3 is 19 amino acids long. With 0 bases clipped from V and 5 bases from J, the junction kept 12 bases outside the gene matches. The donors were all Caucasian adults (living in Nashville, Tennessee). The TCR originated in a man younger than 30 in good health. The sample taken for sequencing was naive CD4+ T cells sorted from blood. Subset described: CD45RA+ positively selected. The chain has TRBV9 and TRBJ2-2; 11 bases line up with TRBD2. For the CDR3, the DNA is TGTGCCAGCAGCGTAGCTAGTAGCGGGAGGGCCGGATGGACCGGGGAGCTGTTTTTT. Translating it yields CASSVASSGRAGWTGELFF.